This TCR beta chain was identified in a study of CD8 T cells in Susac syndrome. Random hexamers primed reverse transcription of 0.5 to 1 ug RNA. Amplification of TCR beta CDR3 spanned 54 Vbeta and 13 Jbeta via immunoSEQ multiplex PCR. TCRdb itself ran the immunoSEQ multiplex PCR reads through MiXCR, one entry per CDR3 protein. The table records about 140,000 distinct CDR3 sequences, approximately 93% of them present only once. Sequencing was performed on CD8+ T cells from PBMCs. The sequence derives from a human donor in good health.

CDR3 loop: CASSFGGQPQHF. CDR3 DNA: TGTGCCAGCAGCTTTGGAGGGCAGCCCCAGCATTTT. The genes are TRBV5-6 and TRBJ1-5; D remains unclear. V lost 2 bases and J 7 bases, leaving 7 bases between the germline ends. Per germline, CDR1 SGHDT and CDR2 YYEEEE. This CDR3 is built from 12 residues.